This T cell receptor beta chain stems from a study of T cells in localized non-small cell lung cancer. The ends lost 5 bases at V and 4 bases at J; junction bases unmatched: 10. Per germline, CDR1 SGHNT and CDR2 YENEEA. The length of the CDR3 is 15 residues. This clone has a handful of counts. The data were produced by immunoSEQ multiplex PCR, yet TCRdb's version contains in-frame clones alone and is incomplete. This sample carries about 940 clones, around 33% of them seen once, and the ten largest clones take around 15%. Here the sequenced sample was normal lung tissue next to the tumor, taken before any cancer treatment. The chain couples TRBV11-3 to TRBJ1-2; 7 bases line up with TRBD1. This TCR was sampled from a female donor over 55 with stage III squamous cell lung carcinoma. Written as DNA, the CDR3 is TGTGCCAGCAGCAGCGGACAGGTCATTTCCTATGGCTACACCTTC. It translates to CASSSGQVISYGYTF.